One and the same sample provided the 19 T cell receptor beta chains below, sequenced in a study of blood T cell repertoires in COVID-19 (dated by TCRdb to about 2020). Preparation of the library involved the immunoSEQ multiplex PCR assay. The table was pulled from immuneACCESS by TCRdb, which kept in-frame rearrangements only. Such tables lose some clones; where checked, under half of the loss comes from unresolved V genes, and the rest has no known cause. This sample comprises just under 55,000 clones, about four fifths of them detected only once. The ten top clones hold around 1.9% of the sample. Sequenced input: peripheral blood. These receptors came from a woman aged 60-75 years with acute or convalescent COVID-19.

V usage is TRBV3-1 (or the pseudogene TRBV3-2) and J usage is TRBJ1-1; D remains ambiguous. Between the trimmed V and J ends, which lost 0 bases and 10 bases, there was a span of 6 bases. CDR3 length equals 11 residues. CDR1 is LGHDT, CDR2 YNNKEL, per germline (reference sequence). For the CDR3, the DNA is TGTGCCAGCAGCCAAGAAGCGGCAGCTTTCTTT. This translates into CASSQEAAAFF.

The V call is TRBV6-2 or TRBV6-3, the J call TRBJ2-7; D might be TRBD1 (6 bases). Germline loops: CDR1 MNHEY, CDR2 SVGEGT. Trimming shortened V by 2 bases and J by 7 bases, and 12 bases separated the two germline ends. The CDR3 runs 13 residues. CDR3 residues: CASSYLRGPEQYF. The CDR3 DNA sequence: TGTGCCAGCAGTTACCTCAGGGGCCCAGAGCAGTACTTC.

The J gene is TRBJ1-3, the V gene TRBV18; unclear D gene. Per germline, CDR1 KGHSH and CDR2 LQKENI. Trimming stripped 0 bases from V and 1 base from J, with 4 bases between. CDR3 length: 14 residues. CDR3 coding DNA: TGTGCCAGCTCACCACCTCAATCTGGAAACACCATATATTTT. This sequence encodes CASSPPQSGNTIYF. Full variable domain (missing parts from reference TRBV18 and TRBJ1-3): NAGVMQNPRHLVRRRGQEARLRCSPMKGHSHVYWYRQLPEEGLKFMVYLQKENIIDESGMPKERFSAEFPKEGPSILRIQQVVRGDSAAYFCASSPPQSGNTIYFGEGSWLTVV.

This chain uses TRBV19 with TRBJ1-2; D may be TRBD1 (5 bases). CDR1 and CDR2 from the germline V gene are LNHDA and SQIVND (reference sequence). The CDR3 is 13 amino acids. The V end was cut by 9 bases, the J end by 4 bases, with 15 bases between. CDR3: CASGTPPLYGYTF. The CDR3 nucleotides read TGTGCCAGCGGGACTCCCCCACTCTATGGCTACACCTTC.

The chain carries TRBV5-1 and TRBJ1-2; D gene ambiguous. CDR1 SGHRS and CDR2 YFSETQ come from the germline V gene. Trimming pared 1 base from V and 2 bases from J, leaving 12 bases between. The CDR3 runs to 15 residues. The CDR3 is CASSLTTTGNYGYTF. The CDR3 nucleotides are TGCGCCAGCAGCTTGACCACGACGGGGAACTATGGCTACACCTTC. Full variable domain (outside the CDR3, taken from reference TRBV5-1 and TRBJ1-2): KAGVTQTPRYLIKTRGQQVTLSCSPISGHRSVSWYQQTPGQGLQFLFEYFSETQRNKGNFPGRFSGRQFSNSRSEMNVSTLELGDSALYLCASSLTTTGNYGYTFGSGTRLTVV.

The rearrangement joins TRBV12-3 or TRBV12-4 to TRBJ2-4; 8 positions agree with TRBD1. This CDR3 contains 12 residues. V trimming: 5 bases; J trimming: 7 bases; junction bases outside the gene matches: 1. In nucleotides, the CDR3 is TGTGCCAGCAGTCGACAGGGGAACATTCAGTACTTC. Amino acid sequence: CASSRQGNIQYF.

The genes are TRBV11-1 and TRBJ1-6; 7 nucleotides line up with TRBD1. J was trimmed by 7 bases and V by 4 bases; bases with no gene match: 7. CDR1 is SGHAT, CDR2 FQDESV, per germline (reference sequence). The CDR3 is 15 residues long. The CDR3 loop is CASSSQRQGNSPLHF. The CDR3 DNA reads TGTGCCAGCAGCTCTCAGAGACAGGGCAATTCACCCCTCCACTTT.

The chain couples TRBV2 to TRBJ1-1, with D uncertain. Looked up from germline, CDR1 is SNHLY and CDR2 is FYNNEI. Deletions cut 3 bases from V and 1 base from J, with 6 bases between. The CDR3 contains 13 residues. CDR3 nucleotide sequence: TGTGCCAGCAGTGATTACGGGAACACTGAAGCTTTCTTT. It specifies CASSDYGNTEAFF.

This chain links TRBV6-1 with TRBJ2-2; perhaps TRBD1 as D (6 bases). The CDR3 totals 16 residues. Germline CDR1 is MNHNS and CDR2 is SASEGT. V was cut by 4 bases and J by 6 bases, with 18 bases left in between. The CDR3 sequence is CASSGQGSKWAGELFF. The CDR3 coding sequence is TGTGCCAGCAGTGGTCAGGGGAGTAAGTGGGCCGGGGAGCTGTTTTTT.

This chain links TRBV28 with TRBJ2-7; TRBD1 is a possible D gene (6 bases). V lost 5 bases to trimming and J lost 2 bases, with 16 bases between them. Germline loops: CDR1 MDHEN, CDR2 SYDVKM. The CDR3 length is 15 residues. The DNA for the CDR3 is TGTGCCAGCAGTCCCGCCGGGGACAAGGCCTACGAGCAGTACTTC. Its translation is CASSPAGDKAYEQYF.

The V call is TRBV30, the J call TRBJ1-5; 9 bases line up with TRBD1. In germline, CDR1 is GTSNPN, CDR2 SVGIG (reference sequence). V shed 2 bases, J shed 6 bases, and the junction held 8 bases outside the gene matches. CDR3 length: 15 residues. The CDR3 coding sequence is TGTGCCTGGAGTCTGACCGGGACAGGGTTTCAGCCCCAGCATTTT. Translation: CAWSLTGTGFQPQHF.

The gene calls are TRBV7-3 and TRBJ2-5; 8 bases fit TRBD2. Germline CDR1 SGHTA, CDR2 FQGTGA. This CDR3 region has 15 residues. The J segment lost 1 base and the V segment lost 5 bases, leaving 6 bases of the junction unmatched. In DNA, the CDR3 is TGTGCCAGCAGCCCGGGACTAGTGGGCCAAGAGACCCAGTACTTC. Protein sequence: CASSPGLVGQETQYF.

The chain carries TRBV18 and TRBJ2-7, with a weak D call TRBD1 (6 bases). Per germline, CDR1 KGHSH and CDR2 LQKENI. The CDR3 runs 14 residues. The ends were cut back, 2 bases at V and 0 bases at J, with 8 bases in the middle. CDR3 residues: CASSPRGTSYEQYF. The CDR3 region has the DNA TGTGCCAGCTCACCAAGGGGGACCTCCTACGAGCAGTACTTC.

This chain connects TRBV4-2 to TRBJ1-1, with D unclear. V shed 4 bases and J shed 1 base, with 16 bases lying between them. Germline CDR1 is LGHNA and CDR2 is YNFKEQ. The length of the CDR3 is 16 residues. The DNA of the CDR3 is TGTGCCAGCAGCCGGAAGGCAGGTACCACGAACACTGAAGCTTTCTTT. Translated: CASSRKAGTTNTEAFF.

V gene TRBV7-9 combines with J gene TRBJ2-1; 11 bases are a match to TRBD2. With 6 bases clipped from V and 9 bases from J, the junction kept 10 bases outside the gene matches. The CDR3 contains 15 residues. From germline, CDR1 is SEHNR and CDR2 FQNEAQ (reference sequence). The DNA for the CDR3 is TGTGCCAGCAGTTCCGGGACTAGCGGTGCTGGTGAGCAGTTCTTC. Translation: CASSSGTSGAGEQFF.

The chain employs TRBV2 and TRBJ2-2; a possible D gene is TRBD1 (5 bases). Trimming left V 2 bases short and J 7 bases short, with 11 bases between. Per germline, CDR1 SNHLY and CDR2 FYNNEI. CDR3 size: 14 residues. The chain's CDR3 is CASSESGYFGELFF. DNA for the CDR3: TGTGCCAGCAGTGAATCAGGGTACTTCGGGGAGCTGTTTTTT. The whole variable domain, remainder taken from reference TRBV2 and TRBJ2-2, is EPEVTQTPSHQVTQMGQEVILRCVPISNHLYFYWYRQILGQKVEFLVSFYNNEISEKSEIFDDQFSVERPDGSNFTLKIRSTKLEDSAMYFCASSESGYFGELFFGEGSRLTVL.

This rearrangement joins TRBV10-3 to TRBJ1-1, with D possibly matching TRBD1 (6 bases). The CDR3 is made up of 13 amino acids. Trimming took off 6 bases at V and 0 bases at J, with 8 bases between the two ends. CDR1 and CDR2 from the germline V gene are ENHRY and SYGVKD. The CDR3 region is CAIRTGMNTEAFF. The CDR3 nucleotides are TGTGCCATCAGGACAGGCATGAACACTGAAGCTTTCTTT.

In its sample, this clone was seen a few times. V and J are TRBV7-3 and TRBJ1-2; the match to TRBD1 covers 9 bases. Germline V gene lookup returns CDR1 SGHTA and CDR2 FQGTGA. The CDR3 length is 16 residues. The trim removed 2 bases at V and 8 bases at J, leaving 12 bases unmatched. CDR3 in amino acids: CASSLQPGQGPSGYTF. The CDR3 DNA reads as TGTGCCAGCAGCTTACAACCGGGACAGGGACCTAGCGGCTACACCTTC.

The chain couples TRBV28 to TRBJ2-1; TRBD2 matches 10 bases. The CDR3 spans 14 residues. J gave up 9 bases and V 9 bases, and 11 bases lay outside the gene matches. In germline, CDR1 is MDHEN, CDR2 SYDVKM. The CDR3 DNA is TGTGCCAGTAGAAGCGGGGGGGCTAGAGGTGAGCAGTTCTTC. It encodes CASRSGGARGEQFF.